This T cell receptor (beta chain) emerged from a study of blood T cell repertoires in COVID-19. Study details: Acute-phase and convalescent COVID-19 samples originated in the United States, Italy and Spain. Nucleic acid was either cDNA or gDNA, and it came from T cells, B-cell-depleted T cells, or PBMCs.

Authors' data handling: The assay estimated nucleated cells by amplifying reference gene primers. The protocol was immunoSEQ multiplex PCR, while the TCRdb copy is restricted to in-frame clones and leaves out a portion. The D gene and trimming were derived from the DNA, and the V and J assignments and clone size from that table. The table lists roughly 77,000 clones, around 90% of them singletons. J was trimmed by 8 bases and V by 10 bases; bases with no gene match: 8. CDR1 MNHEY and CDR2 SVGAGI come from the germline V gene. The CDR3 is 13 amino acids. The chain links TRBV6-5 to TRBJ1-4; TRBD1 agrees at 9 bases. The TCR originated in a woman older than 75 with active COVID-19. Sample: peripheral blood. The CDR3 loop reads CATRGQGEEKLFF. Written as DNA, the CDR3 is TGTGCCACTAGGGGACAGGGTGAAGAAAAACTGTTTTTT.